What follows are 10 T cell receptor beta chains derived from one specimen sequenced in a study of T cell responses to AZD1222 COVID-19 vaccine (dated by TCRdb to the early 2020s). The library was made by the immunoSEQ multiplex PCR assay. In its TCRdb copy, this immuneACCESS table keeps in-frame sequences only and misses some clones. Where compared with another copy, unresolved V genes explain less than half of these, and the others have no known cause. For this sample there are about 86,000 clones; roughly 88% appear just once. The top ten constitute about an eighth of the sample. The time point label here, explained by the study, means: about 28 days (+/-7) after the second vaccine dose. The sample in question was peripheral blood, obtained 28 days after the second AZD1222 dose. Receptor source: an adult who received the AZD1222 COVID-19 vaccine.

A single count supports this clone. The V gene is TRBV4-1, the J gene TRBJ1-1, with 9 bases that match TRBD1. The V and J ends lost 0 bases and 1 base, in that order; junction bases with no gene match: 9. The CDR3 totals 18 residues. The V gene's germline CDR1 is MGHRA and CDR2 YSYEKL. The CDR3 loop is CASSQETKTGGRNTEAFF. CDR3 coding DNA: TGCGCCAGCAGCCAAGAGACTAAGACAGGGGGGAGGAACACTGAAGCTTTCTTT.

J is TRBJ2-5 and V is TRBV4-1; D gene unclear. Germline V gives CDR1 MGHRA, CDR2 YSYEKL. Trimming took 1 base from V and 1 from J, leaving 4 bases between them. This CDR3 comprises 13 residues. The CDR3 here is CASSQVIQETQYF. CDR3 coding DNA: TGCGCCAGCAGCCAAGTTATCCAAGAGACCCAGTACTTC.

The rearrangement joins TRBV7-2 to TRBJ1-2; the D gene is possibly TRBD1 (5 bases). The V gene lost 4 bases and the J gene lost 8 bases, with 14 bases spanning the gap. This CDR3 comprises 13 residues. Germline V gene data show CDR1 as SGHTA and CDR2 as FQGNSA. DNA for the CDR3: TGTGCCAGCAGCTCCTCCGGGACCTTAGGCTACACCTTC. This translates into CASSSSGTLGYTF.

This rearrangement joins TRBV30 to TRBJ1-4; the D gene is possibly TRBD1 (5 bases). This CDR3 has 14 residues. Per germline, CDR1 GTSNPN and CDR2 SVGIG (reference sequence). V lost 8 bases, J lost 2 bases, and 15 bases lay in between. The CDR3 DNA reads as TGTGCCGGGTCCTGGGGGAATACTAATGAAAAACTGTTTTTT. Residues: CAGSWGNTNEKLFF.

The rearrangement uses TRBV20-1 and TRBJ1-3; D call uncertain. There are 13 residues in the CDR3. V dropped 3 bases and J dropped 0 bases, with 6 bases sitting between them. CDR1 and CDR2 (germline): DFQATT, SNEGSKA (reference sequence). As DNA, the CDR3 is TGCAGTGCTAGTGAGAACTCTGGAAACACCATATATTTT. Translating it yields CSASENSGNTIYF.

This clone has a handful of counts. The chain recombines TRBV5-1 with TRBJ2-7; D not certain. The CDR3 spans 12 residues. Trimming removed 0 bases from V and 4 bases from J, with 5 bases in between. In germline, CDR1 is SGHRS, CDR2 YFSETQ. CDR3 nucleotide sequence: TGCGCCAGCAGCTTGGACGGTTACGAGCAGTACTTC. This codes for CASSLDGYEQYF. Full variable domain (remainder filled in from reference TRBV5-1 and TRBJ2-7): KAGVTQTPRYLIKTRGQQVTLSCSPISGHRSVSWYQQTPGQGLQFLFEYFSETQRNKGNFPGRFSGRQFSNSRSEMNVSTLELGDSALYLCASSLDGYEQYFGPGTRLTVT.

The gene calls are TRBV19 and TRBJ2-5; D might be TRBD1 (6 bases). Germline V gene data show CDR1 as LNHDA and CDR2 as SQIVND (reference sequence). Trimming took off 5 bases at V and 5 bases at J, with 12 bases between the two ends. CDR3 size: 13 residues. CDR3 in DNA: TGTGCCAGTAGTGAAACTAGGGGGGAGACCCAGTACTTC. It translates to CASSETRGETQYF.

The chain couples TRBV2 to TRBJ1-2; D not resolved. V was clipped by 3 bases and J by 5 bases, with 10 bases between them. The CDR3 sequence is 13 residues long. The germline V gene has CDR1 SNHLY and CDR2 FYNNEI. Here the CDR3 DNA reads TGTGCCAGCAGTGACGCCCCCGGGTATGGCTACACCTTC. Translating it yields CASSDAPGYGYTF.

This sequence joins TRBV6-6 and TRBJ2-7, with a weak D call TRBD2 (6 bases). V gave up 5 bases and J gave up 6 bases, with 11 bases separating them. CDR3 size: 12 residues. Germline V gives CDR1 MNHNY, CDR2 SVGAGI (reference sequence). The CDR3 nucleotides read TGTGCCAGCAGTGCGACTAGTCCCGAGCAGTACTTC. Protein product: CASSATSPEQYF.

This clone came up a few times. The V gene is TRBV5-1, the J gene TRBJ1-1; unclear D gene. V lost 0 bases to trimming and J lost 1 base, with 13 bases between them. The CDR3 loop spans 16 amino acids. CDR1 and CDR2 (germline): SGHRS, YFSETQ. CDR3: CASSLDPRGENTEAFF. The CDR3 DNA sequence: TGCGCCAGCAGCTTGGACCCACGGGGAGAGAACACTGAAGCTTTCTTT.